This TCR beta chain originates from a study of cytomegalovirus exposure and HLA in healthy donors. Study observations and caveats: Most TCRs appeared rarely, but some public TCRs recurred in many donors.

Turning to this clone: The target antigen is unknown.

Likely unrecorded immune exposures existed in these nominally healthy donors. Use of 60 Vbeta and 13 Jbeta primers characterized the PCR. Profiled with immunoSEQ multiplex PCR; TCRdb holds only in-frame clones, not every one. Recorded here are 90,000 to 130,000 clones; the top ten clones represent 3.7%. Unmatched junction bases numbered 12, after V lost 0 bases and J lost 0 bases. The germline V gene encodes CDR1 MGHRA and CDR2 YSYEKL. This CDR3 has 20 amino acids. The clonotype was recovered from a young man in good health and CMV-seronegative. The chain links TRBV4-1 to TRBJ1-4; 8 bases are a match to TRBD1. Sequencing was done on a sample of PBMCs. The CDR3 region has the DNA TGCGCCAGCAGCCAAGAGGCTAGGACAGGGCGGTCAGCAACTAATGAAAAACTGTTTTTT. Translated: CASSQEARTGRSATNEKLFF.